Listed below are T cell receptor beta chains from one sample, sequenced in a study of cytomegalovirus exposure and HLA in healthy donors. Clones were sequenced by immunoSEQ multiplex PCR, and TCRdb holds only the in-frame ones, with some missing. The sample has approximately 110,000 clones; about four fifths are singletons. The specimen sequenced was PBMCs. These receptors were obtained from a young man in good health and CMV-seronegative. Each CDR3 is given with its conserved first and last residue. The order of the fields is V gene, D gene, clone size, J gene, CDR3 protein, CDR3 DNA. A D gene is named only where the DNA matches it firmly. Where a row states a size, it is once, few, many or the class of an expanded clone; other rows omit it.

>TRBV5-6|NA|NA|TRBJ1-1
CASSFRGLDTEAFF
TGTGCCAGCAGCTTCAGGGGTTTGGACACTGAAGCTTTCTTT
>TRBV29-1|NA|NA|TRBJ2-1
CSVAEGANEQFF
TGCAGCGTCGCGGAGGGGGCCAATGAGCAGTTCTTC
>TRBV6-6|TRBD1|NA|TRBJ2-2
CASSTGGGITGELFF
TGTGCCAGCAGCACAGGGGGTGGGATCACCGGGGAGCTGTTTTTT
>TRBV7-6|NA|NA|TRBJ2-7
CASSQANYEQYF
TGTGCCAGCAGCCAAGCAAACTACGAGCAGTACTTC
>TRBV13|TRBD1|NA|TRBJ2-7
CASSATGNEQYF
TGTGCCAGCAGCGCGACAGGGAACGAGCAGTACTTC
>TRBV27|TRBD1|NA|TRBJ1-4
CASSPGTVEKLFF
TGTGCCAGCAGTCCAGGGACAGTTGAAAAACTGTTTTTT
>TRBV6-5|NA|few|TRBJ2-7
CASSSRQKTYEQYF
TGTGCCAGCAGTAGCCGACAGAAGACCTACGAGCAGTACTTC
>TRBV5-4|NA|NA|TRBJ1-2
CASSFSTGYGYGYTF
TGTGCCAGCAGCTTCAGTACAGGGTATGGGTATGGCTACACCTTC
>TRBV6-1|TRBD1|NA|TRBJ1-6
CASSGDRGYSPLHF
TGTGCCAGCAGTGGGGACAGGGGGTATTCACCCCTCCACTTT
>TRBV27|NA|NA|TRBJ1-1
CASSLIKNTEAFF
TGTGCCAGCAGTTTAATAAAGAACACTGAAGCTTTCTTT
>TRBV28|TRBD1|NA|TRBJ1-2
CASSSDPDRDGYTF
TGTGCCAGCAGTTCCGACCCAGACAGGGATGGCTACACCTTC
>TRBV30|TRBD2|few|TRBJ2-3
CAWRRGSGAYTDTQYF
TGTGCCTGGAGACGGGGGAGCGGGGCTTACACAGATACGCAGTATTTT
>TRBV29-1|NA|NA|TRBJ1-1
CSVGRRAGEAFF
TGCAGCGTTGGAAGACGGGCGGGTGAAGCTTTCTTT
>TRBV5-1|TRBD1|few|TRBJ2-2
CASSSGQGAGELFF
TGCGCCAGCAGCTCGGGACAGGGGGCCGGGGAGCTGTTTTTT
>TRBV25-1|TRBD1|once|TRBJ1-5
CASSGQGRDQPQHF
TGTGCCAGCAGTGGACAGGGACGGGATCAGCCCCAGCATTTT
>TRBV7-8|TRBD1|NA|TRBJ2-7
CASSLAGGNEQYF
TGTGCCAGCAGCTTAGCAGGGGGCAACGAGCAGTACTTC
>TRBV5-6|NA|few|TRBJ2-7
CASSLGVYSYEQYF
TGTGCCAGCAGCTTGGGTGTCTACTCCTACGAGCAGTACTTC
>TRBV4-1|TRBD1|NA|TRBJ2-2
CASSQDPTGGRVYTGELFF
TGCGCCAGCAGCCAAGACCCAACAGGGGGCAGAGTTTACACCGGGGAGCTGTTTTTT
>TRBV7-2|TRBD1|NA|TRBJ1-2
CASSHGTENYGYTF
TGTGCCAGCAGCCACGGGACAGAGAACTATGGCTACACCTTC
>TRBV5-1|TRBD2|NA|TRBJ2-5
CASSLVGSGGARETQYF
TGCGCCAGCAGCTTGGTTGGTAGCGGGGGGGCTCGGGAGACCCAGTACTTC
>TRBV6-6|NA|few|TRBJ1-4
CASSGALGGDEKLFF
TGTGCCAGCAGTGGAGCGTTAGGCGGGGATGAAAAACTGTTTTTT
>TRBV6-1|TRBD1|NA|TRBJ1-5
CASIDRGNQPQHF
TGTGCCAGCATCGACAGGGGCAATCAGCCCCAGCATTTT
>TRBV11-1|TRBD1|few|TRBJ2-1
CASSLGTGVYNEQFF
TGTGCCAGCAGTCTCGGGACAGGGGTCTACAATGAGCAGTTCTTC
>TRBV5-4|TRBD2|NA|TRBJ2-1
CASSQGLASYNEQFF
TGTGCCAGCAGCCAGGGACTAGCCTCCTACAATGAGCAGTTCTTC
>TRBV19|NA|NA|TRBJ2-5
CASSTQLRETQYF
TGTGCCAGTAGCACACAACTAAGAGAGACCCAGTACTTC
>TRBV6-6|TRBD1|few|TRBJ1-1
CASSFTGGDTEAFF
TGTGCCAGCAGTTTCACAGGGGGGGACACTGAAGCTTTCTTT
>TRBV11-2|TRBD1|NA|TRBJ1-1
CASSLAQGGTEAFF
TGTGCCAGCAGCTTAGCCCAGGGGGGAACTGAAGCTTTCTTT
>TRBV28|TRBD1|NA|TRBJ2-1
CASRHTGTGPNEWFF
TGTGCCAGCAGACACACCGGGACAGGCCCCAACGAGTGGTTCTTC
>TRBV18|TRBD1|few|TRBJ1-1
CASSPLGTGLNTEAFF
TGTGCCAGCTCACCACTGGGGACAGGGTTGAACACTGAAGCTTTCTTT
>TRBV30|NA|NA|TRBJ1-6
CAWGDRYRYSPLHF
TGTGCCTGGGGAGACAGGTACCGATATTCACCCCTCCACTTT
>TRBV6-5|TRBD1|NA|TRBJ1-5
CASSATGGYQPQHF
TGTGCCAGCAGTGCGACAGGGGGCTACCAGCCCCAGCATTTT
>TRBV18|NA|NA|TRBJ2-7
CASSPVGAYEQYF
TGTGCCAGCTCCCCAGTGGGGGCGTACGAGCAGTACTTC
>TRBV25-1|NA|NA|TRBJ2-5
CASSEYLGQETQYF
TGTGCCAGCAGTGAATATCTCGGGCAAGAGACCCAGTACTTC
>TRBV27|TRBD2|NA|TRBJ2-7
CASSPSSSSGSFWYEQYF
TGTGCCAGCAGCCCATCATCGAGTAGCGGGAGTTTTTGGTACGAGCAGTACTTC
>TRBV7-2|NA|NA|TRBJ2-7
CASSFIRTEQYF
TGTGCCAGCAGCTTTATTAGAACGGAGCAGTACTTC
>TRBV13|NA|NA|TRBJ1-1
CASSLGGVGGGTEAFF
TGTGCCAGCAGCTTAGGGGGGGTGGGGGGTGGCACTGAAGCTTTCTTT
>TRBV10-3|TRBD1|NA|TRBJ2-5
CAISGGTGGLETQYF
TGTGCCATCAGTGGGGGGACAGGGGGCCTGGAGACCCAGTACTTC
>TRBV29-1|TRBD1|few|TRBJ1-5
CSVARGSNQPQHF
TGCAGCGTTGCCAGGGGGAGCAATCAGCCCCAGCATTTT